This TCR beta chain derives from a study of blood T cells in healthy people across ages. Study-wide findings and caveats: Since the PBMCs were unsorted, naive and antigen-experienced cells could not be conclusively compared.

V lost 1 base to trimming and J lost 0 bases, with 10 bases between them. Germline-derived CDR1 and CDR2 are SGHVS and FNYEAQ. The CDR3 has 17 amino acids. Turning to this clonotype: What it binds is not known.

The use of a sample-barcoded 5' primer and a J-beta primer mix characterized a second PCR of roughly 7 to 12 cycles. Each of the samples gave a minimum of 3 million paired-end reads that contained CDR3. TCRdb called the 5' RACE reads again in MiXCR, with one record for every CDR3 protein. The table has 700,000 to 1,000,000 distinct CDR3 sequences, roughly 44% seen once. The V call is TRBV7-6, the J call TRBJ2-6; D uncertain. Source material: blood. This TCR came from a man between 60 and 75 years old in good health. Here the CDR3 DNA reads TGTGCCAGCAGCTTAGAGCTTCTCCCCTCTGGGGCCAACGTCCTGACTTTC. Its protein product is CASSLELLPSGANVLTF. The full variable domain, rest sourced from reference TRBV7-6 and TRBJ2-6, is GAGVSQSPRYKVTKRGQDVALRCDPISGHVSLYWYRQALGQGPEFLTYFNYEAQQDKSGLPNDRFSAERPEGSISTLTIQRTEQRDSAMYRCASSLELLPSGANVLTFGAGSRLTVL.